A single sample gave rise to the 20 T cell receptor beta chains below, sequenced in a study of sequential checkpoint blockade in melanoma. Measured with immunoSEQ multiplex PCR; TCRdb has only the in-frame clones, and not every one. This sample carries 13,000 or so clones, 21% of them seen once, and the ten largest clones take 5.5% to 7%. Treatment given: randomized to nivolumab then ipilimumab (arm A) or the reverse (arm B). Specimen: tumor tissue (inferred from file names), collected from a patient given nivolumab and ipilimumab in sequence. The receptor set was obtained from a human donor with melanoma.

This clone has only a few counts. The chain uses TRBV28 and TRBJ2-1; 8 nucleotides match TRBD2. The CDR3 sequence is 16 residues long. V shed 5 bases and J 2 bases; nucleotides not matched to a gene: 8. The germline CDR1 and CDR2 sequences are MDHEN and SYDVKM. CDR3 sequence: CASSPPGLVTYNEQFF. The CDR3 DNA follows: TGTGCCAGCAGTCCCCCGGGACTAGTAACCTACAATGAGCAGTTCTTC. Looking up the rest from reference TRBV28 and TRBJ2-1 gives the full variable domain: DVKVTQSSRYLVKRTGEKVFLECVQDMDHENMFWYRQDPGLGLRLIYFSYDVKMKEKGDIPEGYSVSREKKERFSLILESASTNQTSMYLCASSPPGLVTYNEQFFGPGTRLTVL.

The chain employs TRBV12-5 and TRBJ2-5, with a possible D match to TRBD2 (6 bases). The CDR3 spans 13 residues. CDR1 is LGHNT, CDR2 FRNRAP, per germline. The CDR3 bases are TGTGCCAGCACCTTGGGGGGAACGAAGACCCAGTACTTC. Protein product: CASTLGGTKTQYF.

This clone showed up many times. The chain is built from TRBV12-1 and TRBJ1-3. TRBV12-1 is listed as a pseudogene. This CDR3 spans 13 amino acids. The CDR3 loop reads CASSYGGGNTIYF. CDR3 coding DNA: TGTGCCAGCAGCTATGGGGGTGGAAACACCATATATTTT.

This rearrangement joins TRBV18 to TRBJ1-1; the D is unclear. Germline values: CDR1 KGHSH, CDR2 LQKENI. The CDR3 is made up of 16 amino acids. Trimming removed 3 bases from V and 8 bases from J, with 22 bases in between. The CDR3 region has the DNA TGTGCCAGCTCACCTAACCTAAGAATAGGATCGACGGAAGCTTTCTTT. Translating gives CASSPNLRIGSTEAFF.

This clone has a count of ten or more. The chain links TRBV6-8 to TRBJ2-7, with D possibly TRBD1 on 6 matching bases. The CDR3 loop spans 14 amino acids. CDR1 is MNHGY, CDR2 SAAAGT, per germline. The ends were cut back, 6 bases at V and 2 bases at J, with 14 bases in the middle. CDR3 region: CASRRTATPYEQYF. The CDR3 DNA reads TGTGCCAGCAGACGGACAGCAACTCCCTACGAGCAGTACTTC.

The table lists this clone with a few counts. The rearrangement uses TRBV6-8 and TRBJ1-2; a possible D gene is TRBD1 (6 bases). The CDR3 runs 16 residues. V gave up 4 bases and J gave up 0 bases, with 15 bases separating them. The germline gives CDR1 MNHGY, CDR2 SAAAGT. CDR3 protein: CASSFRGDPTNYGYTF. DNA of the CDR3: TGTGCCAGCAGTTTTAGGGGGGACCCTACTAACTATGGCTACACCTTC.

The chain employs TRBV19 and TRBJ1-1, with a possible D match to TRBD1 (6 bases). Germline V gives CDR1 LNHDA, CDR2 SQIVND (reference sequence). Trimming took off 7 bases at V and 5 bases at J, with 14 bases between the two ends. The CDR3 is 13 residues long. CDR3 protein: CASKTGGSTEAFF. The CDR3, as DNA: TGTGCCAGTAAAACTGGGGGCTCAACTGAAGCTTTCTTT.

The chain links TRBV6-8 to TRBJ2-5, with 10 nucleotides matching TRBD1. The CDR3 has 16 residues. CDR1 is MNHGY, CDR2 SAAAGT, per germline. Trimming cost V 3 bases and J 4 bases; bases outside gene matches: 8. As DNA, the CDR3 is TGTGCCAGCAGTTATGGCCGGACAGGGGGTCCAGAGACCCAGTACTTC. Translated: CASSYGRTGGPETQYF.

The chain recombines TRBV29-1 with TRBJ2-3; unclear D gene. The V end was cut by 6 bases, the J end by 1 base, with 17 bases between. This CDR3 spans 15 amino acids. Germline V gene sequence: CDR1 SQVTM, CDR2 ANQGSEA. CDR3 sequence reads: CSVSPPLYGTDTQYF. In nucleotides, the CDR3 is TGCAGCGTCTCCCCACCTCTATACGGCACAGATACGCAGTATTTT.

V and J are TRBV6-8 and TRBJ1-2; tentative D call: TRBD1 (5 bases). Germline CDR1 is MNHGY and CDR2 is SAAAGT. V was clipped by 5 bases and J by 0 bases, with 7 bases between them. The CDR3 sequence is 13 residues long. In nucleotides, the CDR3 is TGTGCCAGCAGTCTACAGGCTAACTATGGCTACACCTTC. Encoded protein: CASSLQANYGYTF.

This clone has only one observation. The chain employs TRBV10-2 and TRBJ2-7; 10 bases are a match to TRBD1. Germline-derived CDR1 and CDR2 are WSHSY and SAAADI. J was trimmed by 5 bases and V by 10 bases; bases with no gene match: 8. CDR3 size: 13 residues. As DNA, the CDR3 is TGCGCCACCTCGGGACAGGGGTTCCACGAGCAGTACTTC. Protein sequence: CATSGQGFHEQYF.

The chain uses TRBV7-8 and TRBJ2-2; D gene uncertain. Per the germline V gene, CDR1 is SGHVS and CDR2 is FQNEAQ. The CDR3 is made up of 13 amino acids. Trimming cost V 6 bases and J 1 base, with 6 bases left between them. In DNA form, the CDR3 reads TGTGCCAGCAGACCCAAGAACACCGGGGAGCTGTTTTTT. It specifies CASRPKNTGELFF.

The chain employs TRBV15 and TRBJ2-5, with 11 bases aligning to TRBD2. There are 18 residues in the CDR3. Germline CDR1 and CDR2: LNHNV and YYDKDF (reference sequence). Trimming took 1 base from V and 1 from J; bases not matched to a gene: 8. The DNA for the CDR3 is TGTGCCACCAGCAGAGTTCAAGGGCTAGCGGGGGGCCAAGAGACCCAGTACTTC. Its translation: CATSRVQGLAGGQETQYF.

This clone was counted many times. The V gene is TRBV11-3, the J gene TRBJ2-5, with D possibly TRBD2 on 5 matching bases. V lost 5 bases to trimming and J lost 0 bases, with 16 bases between them. Germline V gene data show CDR1 as SGHNT and CDR2 as YENEEA. The CDR3 runs 16 residues. In DNA form, the CDR3 reads TGTGCCAGCAGCCCCTGGGTAGCGCCGTACCAAGAGACCCAGTACTTC. This encodes CASSPWVAPYQETQYF.

This chain connects TRBV28 to TRBJ2-3; D not resolved. Germline V lookup: CDR1 MDHEN, CDR2 SYDVKM. CDR3 length: 13 residues. V was pared by 3 bases and J by 5 bases, with 9 bases between. The CDR3 coding sequence is TGTGCCAGCAGTTTCTCTAGGATAGATACGCAGTATTTT. This sequence encodes CASSFSRIDTQYF. Supplemented by reference TRBV28 and TRBJ2-3, the full variable domain reads DVKVTQSSRYLVKRTGEKVFLECVQDMDHENMFWYRQDPGLGLRLIYFSYDVKMKEKGDIPEGYSVSREKKERFSLILESASTNQTSMYLCASSFSRIDTQYFGPGTRLTVL.

The chain is built from TRBV19 and TRBJ1-4; a weak D match, TRBD1 (5 bases). The CDR3 sequence is 14 residues long. The V gene's germline CDR1 is LNHDA and CDR2 SQIVND (reference sequence). Trimming removed 2 bases from V and 8 bases from J, with 12 bases in between. The CDR3 DNA reads as TGTGCCAGTAGTATAAATCAGGGCTGGGAAAAACTGTTTTTT. It codes for CASSINQGWEKLFF.

The chain employs TRBV11-3 and TRBJ2-1, with D perhaps TRBD2 (6 bases). With 3 bases removed from V and 5 bases from J, the gap between germline ends came to 20 bases. The V gene's germline CDR1 is SGHNT and CDR2 YENEEA. The CDR3 has 17 amino acids. The CDR3 protein is CASSLGPWAGSHNEQFF. CDR3 DNA: TGTGCCAGCAGCTTGGGGCCCTGGGCGGGATCCCACAATGAGCAGTTCTTC.

This rearrangement joins TRBV2 to TRBJ2-7, with unresolved D. Trimming removed 8 bases at V and 0 bases at J, with 14 bases between. Germline CDR1 is SNHLY and CDR2 is FYNNEI. This CDR3 is built from 14 residues. The CDR3 bases are TGTGCCAGCGGCCCTAACCGGGCCTCCTACGAGCAGTACTTC. It encodes CASGPNRASYEQYF.

The chain couples TRBV2 to TRBJ2-2, with 8 bases that match TRBD2. From germline, CDR1 is SNHLY and CDR2 FYNNEI. The CDR3 loop spans 14 amino acids. Trimming cost V 6 bases and J 6 bases; bases outside gene matches: 6. For the CDR3, the DNA is TGTGCCAGCAGCACTAGCGGTAGGGCCGGGGAGCTGTTTTTT. Protein product: CASSTSGRAGELFF.

By share, this clone ranks as medium-sized. J is TRBJ1-3 and V is TRBV9, with D unresolved. The germline V and J ends were trimmed by 0 bases and 4 bases, with 11 bases remaining between them. Germline assignment: CDR1 SGDLS and CDR2 YYNGEE. The CDR3 runs 15 residues. The CDR3 region is CASSVDSALGNTIYF. CDR3 nucleotide sequence: TGTGCCAGCAGCGTAGATTCAGCGTTGGGAAACACCATATATTTT.